This T cell receptor beta chain derives from a study of OX40 agonist ivuxolimab in advanced cancers. Study-level background: Patients with prior anti-PD-1, anti-PD-L1 or anti-CTLA-4 therapy were eligible; less than 50% had some.

Sequencing used immunoSEQ multiplex PCR; TCRdb keeps in-frame clones, though not all of them. The sample holds 40,000 to 50,000 clones, roughly four fifths seen once. The V end lost 4 bases, the J end lost 7 bases, and 17 bases lay between the germline ends. This CDR3 spans 15 amino acids. Germline assignment: CDR1 SGHNT and CDR2 YYREEE (reference sequence). This sample comprised CD4+ or CD8+ T cells sorted from blood, obtained in a trial of the OX40 agonist ivuxolimab. V gene TRBV5-4 combines with J gene TRBJ1-4; tentatively, D is TRBD1 (5 bases). The receptor was derived from an adult with an advanced solid tumor such as melanoma, head and neck, liver or kidney cancer. This CDR3 is CASSTDRGPSEKLFF. CDR3 DNA: TGTGCCAGCAGCACGGATAGGGGACCTAGTGAAAAACTGTTTTTT.